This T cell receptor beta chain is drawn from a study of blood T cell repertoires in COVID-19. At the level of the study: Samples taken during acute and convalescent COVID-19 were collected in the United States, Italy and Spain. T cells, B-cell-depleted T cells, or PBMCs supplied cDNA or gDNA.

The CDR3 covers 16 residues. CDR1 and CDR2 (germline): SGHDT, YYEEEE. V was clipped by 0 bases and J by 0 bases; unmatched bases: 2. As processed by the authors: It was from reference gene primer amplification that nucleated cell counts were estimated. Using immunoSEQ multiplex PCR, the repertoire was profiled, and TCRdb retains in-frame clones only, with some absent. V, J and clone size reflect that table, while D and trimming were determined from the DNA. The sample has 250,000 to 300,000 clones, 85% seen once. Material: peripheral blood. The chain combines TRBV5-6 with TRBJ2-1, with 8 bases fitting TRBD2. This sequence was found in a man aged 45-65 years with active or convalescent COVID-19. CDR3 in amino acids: CASSLESGSSYNEQFF. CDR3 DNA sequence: TGTGCCAGCAGCTTGGAGAGCGGGAGCTCCTACAATGAGCAGTTCTTC.